This T cell receptor beta chain came from a study of human T cells and chemical hapten exposure. Study-wide results and limits: There was no change with DPC sensitization in TCRs above 1 in 1000 frequency.

During construction of the library, unique molecular identifiers were attached to individual cDNA molecules for quantitative, reproducible TCR counting. Per the study methods: Samples ranged from roughly 23,224 to 700,000 TCRs, with a median of about 96,000. From the RACE reads, TCRdb called clonotypes with MiXCR, one entry per CDR3 protein. The V and J calls were determined by TCRdb, not by the authors. In the table there are roughly 100,000 distinct CDR3 sequences, about 8.8% of which are singletons. As to this clonotype: Its cognate antigen is unknown.

Stated time point: healthy volunteer bleed at 2 weeks. Total RNA came from unfractionated whole blood. Trimming left V 5 bases short and J 5 bases short, with 13 bases between. CDR3 length: 14 residues. Sequenced input: whole blood. The clonotype was recovered from a female donor in good health. Some clones in this sample may be carry-over from other donors' samples. The chain joins TRBV12-3 or TRBV12-4 to TRBJ2-1, with a tentative D call TRBD2 (5 bases). CDR3 sequence: CASSLRTPDNEQFF. In DNA, the CDR3 is TGTGCCAGCAGTCTCCGGACTCCGGACAATGAGCAGTTCTTC.